These T cell receptor beta chains were read from a single sample in a study of CD8+CD57+ T cells in acquired aplastic anemia. Each CDR3 protein is one row after TCRdb ran MiXCR on the reads. The table records 89,000 or so distinct CDR3 sequences, around 68% of them present only once. The source material was sorted CD4+, CD8+, or CD8+CD57+ T cells (not recorded which) from PBMCs. The receptors derive from a human donor with aplastic anemia. The CDR3 runs from the conserved cysteine through the conserved F or W. D genes are given only for firm matches. The size entry is marked missing in some rows and otherwise reads once, few, many or a size class.

V gene	clone size	D gene	CDR3 length	J gene	CDR3 protein	CDR3 DNA
TRBV19	.	.	15	TRBJ2-7	CASSTDRGRLVEQYF	TGTGCCAGTAGTACGGACCGTGGTCGGCTAGTGGAGCAGTACTTC
TRBV11-1	.	TRBD2	17	TRBJ2-5	CASSLGLLAGVEETQYF	TGTGCCAGCAGCTTGGGACTACTAGCGGGAGTTGAAGAGACCCAGTACTTC
TRBV9	.	.	11	TRBJ1-4	CAQPTNEKLFF	TGTGCCCAGCCGACTAATGAAAAACTGTTTTTT
TRBV5-1	many	TRBD2	16	TRBJ2-3	CASSLDGTTFTDTQYF	TGCGCCAGCAGCCTGGATGGGACTACGTTCACAGATACGCAGTATTTT
TRBV10-3	once	.	14	TRBJ1-2	CAISGTVANYGYTF	TGTGCCATCAGTGGTACGGTAGCTAACTATGGCTACACCTTC
TRBV11-2	many	TRBD1	16	TRBJ2-7	CASSLSPGQGIYEQYF	TGTGCCAGCAGCCTTAGTCCGGGACAGGGGATCTACGAGCAGTACTTC
TRBV2	.	.	12	TRBJ2-7	CASSERQGGLYF	TGTGCCAGCAGTGAACGTCAGGGGGGATTGTACTTC
TRBV10-3	.	.	12	TRBJ2-7	CAISDTRPEQYF	TGTGCCATCAGTGACACTAGACCCGAGCAGTACTTC
TRBV24-1	once	.	13	TRBJ1-4	CATSSQGNEKLFF	TGTGCCACCAGTTCCCAGGGGAATGAAAAACTGTTTTTT
TRBV29-1	few	.	13	TRBJ2-1	CSVHAGNEGEQFF	TGCAGCGTGCATGCGGGTAACGAGGGCGAGCAGTTCTTC
TRBV7-3	few	.	12	TRBJ1-1	CASSFRLAEAFF	TGTGCCAGCAGCTTCCGCCTGGCTGAAGCTTTCTTT
TRBV6-1	.	TRBD1	14	TRBJ1-6	CASSRAGTASPLHF	TGTGCCAGCAGTCGGGCCGGGACAGCTTCACCCCTCCACTTT
TRBV2	.	TRBD1	14	TRBJ2-2	CASMTGANTGELFF	TGTGCCAGCATGACAGGGGCGAACACCGGGGAGCTGTTTTTT
TRBV2	.	.	12	TRBJ1-2	CASSTYAGGYTF	TGTGCCAGCAGTACCTATGCGGGCGGCTACACCTTC
TRBV10-3	.	TRBD1	14	TRBJ1-2	CAISTGELNYGYTF	TGTGCCATCAGTACAGGGGAGCTTAACTATGGCTACACCTTC
TRBV19	.	.	15	TRBJ1-4	CASSIAGTTNEKLFF	TGTGCCAGTAGTATAGCCGGGACAACTAATGAAAAACTGTTTTTT
TRBV10-3	.	.	13	TRBJ1-4	CAISESGVEKLFF	TGTGCCATCAGTGAGTCCGGGGTTGAAAAACTGTTTTTT
TRBV25-1	few	.	11	TRBJ2-7	CASSLLYEQYF	TGTGCCAGCAGCCTTCTATACGAGCAGTACTTC
TRBV20-1	.	TRBD1	12	TRBJ1-1	CSVGTGNTEAFF	TGCAGTGTTGGGACAGGTAACACTGAAGCTTTCTTT
TRBV20-1	few	.	14	TRBJ1-5	CSAAKGQEYQPQHF	TGCAGTGCCGCGAAGGGGCAGGAGTATCAGCCCCAGCATTTT
TRBV20-1	.	TRBD2	13	TRBJ2-5	CSARGRTRETQYF	TGCAGTGCTAGGGGTAGGACTAGAGAGACCCAGTACTTC
TRBV20-1	.	.	12	TRBJ2-1	CSGSSGRHEQFF	TGCAGTGGAAGTTCTGGGCGGCATGAGCAGTTCTTC
TRBV10-3	.	.	16	TRBJ1-3	CAIRPGTYSSGNTIYF	TGTGCCATCAGACCCGGGACATACAGCTCTGGAAACACCATATATTTT
TRBV6-1	.	TRBD1	15	TRBJ1-6	CASSAGGTGGSPLHF	TGTGCCAGCAGTGCGGGGGGGACAGGGGGATCACCCCTCCACTTT
TRBV5-1	medium-sized	.	17	TRBJ1-2	CASTLGSGTPSNYGYTF	TGCGCCAGCACCCTGGGATCTGGCACCCCTTCTAACTATGGCTACACCTTC
TRBV7-8	many	.	15	TRBJ1-2	CASSLDPGTYYGYTF	TGTGCCAGCAGCTTAGATCCCGGGACTTACTATGGCTACACCTTC
TRBV24-1	.	TRBD1	15	TRBJ2-2	CATSDYGQGVGELFF	TGTGCCACCAGTGATTATGGACAGGGGGTAGGGGAGCTGTTTTTT
TRBV20-1	once	TRBD2	11	TRBJ2-7	CSASSAGEVYF	TGCAGTGCTAGTTCAGCGGGAGAAGTGTACTTC
TRBV20-1	.	TRBD1	14	TRBJ2-7	CSASSGQGTYEQYF	TGCAGTGCTAGTTCAGGACAGGGGACCTACGAGCAGTACTTC
TRBV15	.	.	14	TRBJ2-3	CATSRGASVDTQYF	TGTGCCACCAGCAGAGGGGCTAGCGTAGATACGCAGTATTTT
TRBV2	.	.	14	TRBJ1-3	CASSGVLSGNTIYF	TGTGCCAGCAGTGGTGTCCTCTCTGGAAACACCATATATTTT
TRBV20-1	few	TRBD2	13	TRBJ2-7	CSASSGRFDEQYF	TGCAGTGCTAGTAGCGGGAGGTTCGACGAGCAGTACTTC
TRBV20-1	.	.	12	TRBJ2-1	CSGDGEVNEQFF	TGCAGTGGAGACGGGGAAGTCAATGAGCAGTTCTTC
TRBV29-1	.	.	15	TRBJ2-3	CSVRSGGSSTDTQYF	TGCAGCGTAAGGTCCGGAGGGTCCAGCACAGATACGCAGTATTTT
TRBV20-1	.	.	16	TRBJ2-7	CSARDPAQGSSYEQYF	TGCAGTGCTAGAGACCCTGCCCAGGGGAGCTCCTACGAGCAGTACTTC
TRBV13	many	.	14	TRBJ2-4	CASSPRDPKNIQYF	TGTGCCAGCAGCCCCAGGGATCCCAAAAACATTCAGTACTTC
TRBV20-1	.	TRBD1	15	TRBJ1-6	CSAPTGISYNSPLHF	TGCAGTGCCCCGACAGGGATCTCCTATAATTCACCCCTCCACTTT
TRBV20-1	.	.	14	TRBJ2-7	CSASPPLGSYEQYF	TGCAGTGCCTCCCCCCCACTAGGGAGCTACGAGCAGTACTTC
TRBV4-1	many	TRBD1	20	TRBJ2-5	CASSQDKDRGAAASQETQYF	TGCGCCAGCAGCCAAGATAAGGACAGGGGTGCAGCGGCGAGCCAAGAGACCCAGTACTTC
TRBV11-1	.	.	17	TRBJ2-2	CASSLLAGFQDAGELFF	TGTGCCAGCAGCTTACTAGCCGGGTTTCAGGATGCCGGGGAGCTGTTTTTT